This TCR beta chain derives from a study of cytomegalovirus exposure and HLA in healthy donors. Amplification used 60 Vbeta primers and 13 Jbeta primers. The repertoire was sequenced with immunoSEQ multiplex PCR; TCRdb's copy has only in-frame clones and lacks some. Among approximately 100,000 clones, about 80% were seen once, and the ten largest hold roughly 4.9%. Turning to this clone: Its antigen is still unknown.

Study-level results: It was about 180 TCR beta chains that were listed as cytomegalovirus-associated. The classifier was said to identify cytomegalovirus status with high specificity and sensitivity. As a later analysis showed, a missense DCLRE1C variant was linked to trimming of TCR beta V- and J-genes.

CDR1 and CDR2 from the germline V gene are GTSNPN and SVGIG (reference sequence). With V trimmed by 7 bases and J by 10 bases, 9 bases remained unmatched. The length of the CDR3 is 12 residues. This clonotype was obtained from a female donor in good health and CMV-seropositive. The sequenced sample was PBMCs. V is TRBV30 and J is TRBJ2-1; 8 nucleotides align to TRBD2. As DNA, the CDR3 is TGTGCCTCGGGACTAGTCGCTAGCGAGCAGTTCTTC. The encoded protein is CASGLVASEQFF.